This entry lists 17 T cell receptor beta chains sequenced from one sample in a study of beta chain features in type 1 diabetes. General study results and limits: Across all four CD4+ subsets, people with type 1 diabetes showed modestly shorter TCRB CDR3s.

Their target antigens are unknown. What was sequenced were expressed TCRB transcripts, since all of the isolated RNA had been reverse transcribed. Method: immunoSEQ multiplex PCR; TCRdb's copy keeps in-frame clones and lacks some. This table has tens of thousands of clones, 55% to 70% appearing once. The sequenced material came from Tregs from blood. Receptors were obtained from a man younger than 30 with type 1 diabetes.

This clone ranks as medium-sized. The chain is built from TRBV5-4 and TRBJ1-6, with a tentative D call TRBD1 (5 bases). Germline CDR1 and CDR2: SGHNT and YYREEE (reference sequence). The CDR3 length is 15 residues. V was trimmed by 5 bases and J by 6 bases, leaving 15 bases between them. Written as DNA, the CDR3 is TGTGCCAGCAGTCGGGGGACCGCCTTTAATTCACCCCTCCACTTT. This gives the protein CASSRGTAFNSPLHF.

The J gene is TRBJ2-5, the V gene TRBV27, with D possibly being TRBD2 (6 bases). V was cut by 4 bases and J by 1 base, with 7 bases left in between. The CDR3 has 13 residues. Germline values: CDR1 MNHEY, CDR2 SMNVEV (reference sequence). CDR3 DNA: TGTGCCAGCAGTTCCGGGGGCCAAGAGACCCAGTACTTC. Translation gives CASSSGGQETQYF.

The chain employs TRBV5-1 and TRBJ1-1; maybe TRBD1 (6 bases). This CDR3 spans 14 amino acids. Germline V gene data show CDR1 as SGHRS and CDR2 as YFSETQ. Deletions cut 4 bases from V and 4 bases from J, with 14 bases between. Written as DNA, the CDR3 is TGCGCCAGCAGCCCGTCCAGGGGTTCCACTGAAGCTTTCTTT. Residues: CASSPSRGSTEAFF.

The chain employs TRBV4-3 and TRBJ2-7, with D tentatively TRBD2 (6 bases). With 0 bases removed from V and 2 bases from J, the gap between germline ends came to 14 bases. The CDR3 is 16 residues long. CDR1 is LGHNA, CDR2 YSLEER, per germline. The chain's CDR3 is CASSQDLRTTAYEQYF. The CDR3, as DNA: TGCGCCAGCAGCCAAGATCTGCGGACTACCGCCTACGAGCAGTACTTC.

This clone has a handful of counts. The rearrangement joins TRBV7-9 to TRBJ2-1, with 9 bases identical to TRBD1. Per germline, CDR1 SEHNR and CDR2 FQNEAQ (reference sequence). CDR3 length: 14 amino acids. V gave up 5 bases and J gave up 9 bases; unmatched junction bases: 8. The CDR3 spells CASSPGQGWGEQFF. For the CDR3, the DNA is TGTGCCAGCAGCCCGGGACAGGGATGGGGTGAGCAGTTCTTC.

The chain employs TRBV19 and TRBJ2-2, with 8 bases matching TRBD2. Germline V gives CDR1 LNHDA, CDR2 SQIVND (reference sequence). The CDR3 is 13 amino acids. After removal of 9 bases from V and 5 bases from J, the junction contained 5 bases not matched to a gene. CDR3 nucleotides: TGTGCCAGCGGGGGGGGGATTACCGGGGAGCTGTTTTTT. Amino acids: CASGGGITGELFF.

CDR3 residues: CASFRGTVPTGELFF. The DNA for the CDR3 is TGTGCCAGCTTTCGCGGGACGGTGCCCACCGGGGAGCTGTTTTTT. V and J are TRBV6-5 and TRBJ2-2, with a tentative D call TRBD2 (6 bases). The CDR3 runs to 15 residues. CDR1 is MNHEY, CDR2 SVGAGI, per germline. V lost 8 bases to trimming and J lost 4 bases, with 17 bases between them.

This clone has more than one count but fewer than ten. The V gene is TRBV11-2, the J gene TRBJ2-2; 8 bases match TRBD1. Trimming cost V 5 bases and J 1 base; bases outside gene matches: 15. The CDR3 runs 19 residues. Germline CDR1 reads SGHAT; CDR2 reads FQNNGV. The CDR3 nucleotides are TGTGCCAGCAGCGCCGGTAGGACAGGGATCCTCTTGAACACCGGGGAGCTGTTTTTT. The encoded protein is CASSAGRTGILLNTGELFF.

This clone has a handful of counts. The chain has TRBV4-1 and TRBJ2-1; TRBD2 agrees at 11 bases. The germline V gene has CDR1 MGHRA and CDR2 YSYEKL. Germline trimming cut 3 bases from V and 3 bases from J; bases unmatched to any gene: 7. This CDR3 has 17 amino acids. CDR3 coding DNA: TGCGCCAGCAGCCACCGTAGCGGGGGGGCGTTCTACAATGAGCAGTTCTTC. Residues: CASSHRSGGAFYNEQFF.

The V and J genes are TRBV18 and TRBJ2-7; 7 bases agree with TRBD1. J gave up 6 bases and V 3 bases, and 5 bases lay outside the gene matches. Germline V gene data show CDR1 as KGHSH and CDR2 as LQKENI. This CDR3 has 13 residues. DNA for the CDR3: TGTGCCAGCTCACCTAAAGGACAGGTCGAGCAGTACTTC. It is translated as CASSPKGQVEQYF.

The sample holds one count of this clone. This chain links TRBV11-2 with TRBJ2-5, with 12 positions matching TRBD2. Per the germline V gene, CDR1 is SGHAT and CDR2 is FQNNGV. The CDR3 contains 16 residues. V lost 5 bases and J lost 0; bases outside the gene matches: 4. The CDR3 DNA sequence: TGTGCCAGCAGCCGTGGACTAGCGGGAAACCAAGAGACCCAGTACTTC. It specifies CASSRGLAGNQETQYF.

The V gene is TRBV7-9, the J gene TRBJ2-3; 11 bases match TRBD2. Per the germline V gene, CDR1 is SEHNR and CDR2 is FQNEAQ (reference sequence). The CDR3 extends over 17 amino acids. The junction had 7 bases not matched to a gene; V was cut back by 2 bases and J by 3 bases. The chain's CDR3 is CASSLLKTSGATDTQYF. As DNA, the CDR3 is TGTGCCAGCAGCTTACTTAAGACTAGCGGGGCGACAGATACGCAGTATTTT.

In this sample, this clone turned up a few times. The V and J genes are TRBV7-9 and TRBJ2-2, with TRBD1 matching over 9 bases. Germline V CDR1 and CDR2: SEHNR, FQNEAQ (reference sequence). Trimming took 5 bases from V and 4 from J; bases not matched to a gene: 8. This CDR3 contains 16 residues. CDR3 sequence reads: CASSPPGQGRTGELFF. CDR3 coding DNA: TGTGCCAGCAGCCCTCCGGGACAGGGTCGCACCGGGGAGCTGTTTTTT.

In this sample, this clone turned up once. In nucleotides, the CDR3 is TGTGCCAGCAGCAAAAGACCCGGGACTAGCGGAACCTACGAGCAGTACTTC. It translates to CASSKRPGTSGTYEQYF. The chain combines TRBV7-2 with TRBJ2-7, with 11 positions matching TRBD2. Germline CDR1 is SGHTA and CDR2 is FQGNSA. The CDR3 has 17 amino acids. Germline trimming cut 5 bases from V and 2 bases from J; bases unmatched to any gene: 11.

The chain employs TRBV9 and TRBJ2-1; 9 positions agree with TRBD2. The V gene's germline CDR1 is SGDLS and CDR2 YYNGEE. The CDR3 contains 17 residues. V was clipped by 0 bases and J by 8 bases; unmatched bases: 12. DNA for the CDR3: TGTGCCAGCAGCGTAGCGGCTAGCGGGAAGGGTTGGGATGAGCAGTTCTTC. This gives the protein CASSVAASGKGWDEQFF.

The chain uses TRBV14 and TRBJ2-7; 10 bases agree with TRBD2. The CDR3 contains 15 residues. From germline, CDR1 is SGHDN and CDR2 FVKESK. Losses at the gene ends were 5 bases for V and 3 bases for J; bases not matched to a gene: 7. Here the CDR3 DNA reads TGTGCCAGCAGCTCCAGCGGGAGGGCCCGCTACGAGCAGTACTTC. Encoded protein: CASSSSGRARYEQYF.

The chain is built from TRBV7-9 and TRBJ2-5; a weak D match, TRBD2 (5 bases). V lost 5 bases and J lost 11, with 30 bases in between. The CDR3 length is 17 residues. Germline V gene lookup returns CDR1 SEHNR and CDR2 FQNEAQ (reference sequence). CDR3 sequence (DNA): TGTGCCAGCAGCCACTTTGGAGTCTCACTGACTAACTGGGAGCAGTACTTC. Protein sequence: CASSHFGVSLTNWEQYF.